This TCR beta chain was found in a study of T cells in tumors after PD-1 blockade. TCRdb's copy holds only in-frame clones and misses some; the assay was immunoSEQ multiplex PCR. The top ten clones hold roughly an eighth of a sample with 23,000 or so clones, over 80% of them seen once. This CDR3 is built from 12 residues. Trimming cost V 5 bases and J 9 bases, with 13 bases left between them. Germline V CDR1 and CDR2: SGHVS, FQNEAQ. Source: PBMCs, taken after anti-PD-1 treatment. The sequence was collected from a human donor with basal cell carcinoma. V is TRBV7-8 and J is TRBJ1-1, with D perhaps TRBD1 (5 bases). The CDR3 sequence: CASSPRTSKAFF. The DNA of the CDR3 is TGTGCCAGCAGCCCTAGGACATCCAAAGCTTTCTTT.